This T cell receptor (beta chain) came from a study of blood T cell repertoires in COVID-19. As for the study in general: The study drew acute and convalescent COVID-19 samples from the United States, Italy and Spain. From T cells, B-cell-depleted T cells, or PBMCs came the material, which was cDNA or gDNA.

Original analysis: Estimation of nucleated cell counts relied on the amplification of reference gene primers. Some clones are missing from TCRdb's copy, which holds only in-frame ones; the method was immunoSEQ multiplex PCR. V, J and clone size are those of that table, while D and trimming were read from the DNA. This sample has hundreds of thousands of clones, with approximately 90% found just once. The V gene lost 0 bases and the J gene lost 3 bases, with 15 bases spanning the gap. CDR3 size: 16 residues. The germline gives CDR1 SGHVS, CDR2 FQNEAQ. Enrolled during active infection, Seattle patients were then followed longitudinally.

What was sequenced was peripheral blood. The origin of this receptor is a woman between 25 and 40 years old with COVID-19, enrolled during active disease. The chain links TRBV7-8 to TRBJ2-7, with D possibly being TRBD1 (5 bases). The CDR3: CASSLAWSTGDYEQYF. In DNA form, the CDR3 reads TGTGCCAGCAGCTTAGCGTGGTCCACAGGTGACTACGAGCAGTACTTC.